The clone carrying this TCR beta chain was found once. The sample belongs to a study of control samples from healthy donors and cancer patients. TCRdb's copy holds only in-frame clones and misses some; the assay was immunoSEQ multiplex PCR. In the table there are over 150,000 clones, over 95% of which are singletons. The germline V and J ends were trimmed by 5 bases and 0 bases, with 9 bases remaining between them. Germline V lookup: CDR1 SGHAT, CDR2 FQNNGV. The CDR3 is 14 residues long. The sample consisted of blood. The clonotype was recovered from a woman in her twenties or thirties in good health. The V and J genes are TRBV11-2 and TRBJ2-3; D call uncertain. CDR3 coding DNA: TGTGCCAGCAGCCTCCATAGGAGCACAGATACGCAGTATTTT. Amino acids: CASSLHRSTDTQYF.